This record covers a single T cell receptor (beta chain). Its antigen is still unknown. The data stem from a study of OX40 agonist ivuxolimab in advanced cancers. Overall study results and limits: Clonal expansion was among the lowest in partial responders at 0.1-3.0 mg/kg, especially CD8+.

Baseline, cycle 4 day 1, and cycle 7 day 1 were the blood sampling points. The repertoire was sequenced with immunoSEQ multiplex PCR; TCRdb's copy has only in-frame clones and lacks some. The data contain 70,000 to 85,000 clones, 70% to 90% of them singletons. Germline V gene sequence: CDR1 SEHNR, CDR2 FQNEAQ (reference sequence). The CDR3 is 15 residues long. V shed 1 base and J shed 0 bases, with 10 bases lying between them. The rearrangement uses TRBV7-9 and TRBJ2-7; D may be TRBD2 (5 bases). Source: CD4+ or CD8+ T cells sorted from blood, taken in a trial of the OX40 agonist ivuxolimab. This sequence was found in an adult with an advanced solid tumor such as melanoma, head and neck, liver or kidney cancer. The CDR3 sequence: CASSLGGLSSYEQYF. CDR3 in DNA: TGTGCCAGCAGCTTAGGCGGACTCTCCTCCTACGAGCAGTACTTC.